This T cell receptor beta chain was profiled in a study of CXCR3-negative and CXCR3-positive naive CD8 T cells. Whole-study findings and limits: Whereas both naive subsets had comparably high diversity, memory CD8+ cells had much lower diversity. Naive subsets showed comparable surface CD5, and TCR interaction strength was also inferred from TRB CDR3 physicochemistry. The study found that naive CXCR3-negative and CXCR3-positive cells shared TRBV-TRBJ usage, while memory cells differed.

CDR3 length: 15 amino acids. CDR1 SQVTM and CDR2 ANQGSEA come from the germline V gene. The TRB cDNA libraries were prepared by 5' RACE with UMI labels. TCRdb reworked the 5' RACE reads into one entry per CDR3 protein, no DNA. This sample's table has approximately 74,000 distinct CDR3 sequences. In the case of this clonotype: The antigen is not known.

The sequenced sample consisted of naive CXCR3- CD8+ T cells from blood. This sample's subset: CD45RO-CCR7+CD27+CD95- naive CD8+ T cells lacking CXCR3 (TNR3-). The receptor comes from a human donor in good health. Some clones in this sample may be carry-over from other donors' samples. V and J are TRBV29-1 and TRBJ2-5; without DNA, the TCRdb call of TRBD2 cannot be checked. The CDR3 sequence is CSAETGLGEEETQYF. The full variable domain, with the rest looked up from reference TRBV29-1 and TRBJ2-5, is SAVISQKPSRDICQRGTSLTIQCQVDSQVTMMFWYRQQPGQSLTLIATANQGSEATYESGFVIDKFPISRPNLTFSTLTVSNMSPEDSSIYLCSAETGLGEEETQYFGPGTRLLVL.